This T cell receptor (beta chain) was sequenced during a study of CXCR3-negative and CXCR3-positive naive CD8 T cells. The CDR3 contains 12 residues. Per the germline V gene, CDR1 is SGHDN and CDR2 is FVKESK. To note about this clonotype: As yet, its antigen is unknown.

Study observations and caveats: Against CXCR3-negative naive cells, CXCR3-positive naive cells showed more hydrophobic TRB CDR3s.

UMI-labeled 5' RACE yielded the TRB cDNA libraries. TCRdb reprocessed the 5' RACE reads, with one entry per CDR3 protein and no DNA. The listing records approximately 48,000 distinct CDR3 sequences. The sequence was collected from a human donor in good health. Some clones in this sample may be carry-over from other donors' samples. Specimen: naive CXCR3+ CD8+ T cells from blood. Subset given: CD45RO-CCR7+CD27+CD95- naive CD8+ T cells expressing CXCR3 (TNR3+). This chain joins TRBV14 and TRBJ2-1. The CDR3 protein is CASSPSLNEQFF.